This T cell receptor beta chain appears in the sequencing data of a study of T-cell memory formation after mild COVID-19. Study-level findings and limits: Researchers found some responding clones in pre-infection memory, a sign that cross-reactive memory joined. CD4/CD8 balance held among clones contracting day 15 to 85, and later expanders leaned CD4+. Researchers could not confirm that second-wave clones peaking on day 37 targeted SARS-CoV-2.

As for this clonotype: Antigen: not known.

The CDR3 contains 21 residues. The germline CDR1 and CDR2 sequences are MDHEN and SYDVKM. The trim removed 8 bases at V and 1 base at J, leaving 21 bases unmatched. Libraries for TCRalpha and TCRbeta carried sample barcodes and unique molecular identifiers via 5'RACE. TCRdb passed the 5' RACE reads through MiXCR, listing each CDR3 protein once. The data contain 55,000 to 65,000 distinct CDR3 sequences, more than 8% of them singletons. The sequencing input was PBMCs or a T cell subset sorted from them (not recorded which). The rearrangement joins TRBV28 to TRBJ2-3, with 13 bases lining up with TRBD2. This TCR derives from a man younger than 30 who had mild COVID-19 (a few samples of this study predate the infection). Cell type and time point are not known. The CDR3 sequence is CASATSGGDRRAEIRTDTQYF. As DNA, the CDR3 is TGTGCCAGCGCAACTAGCGGGGGGGACCGTCGGGCCGAGATTCGCACAGATACGCAGTATTTT.